These T cell receptor beta chains were read from a single sample in a study of blood T cell repertoires in COVID-19. Only in-frame clones appear in the TCRdb table, and some are missing; sequencing was by immunoSEQ multiplex PCR. The sample shows roughly 240,000 clones, approximately 84% of them seen only once. Sequenced material: peripheral blood. These receptors were collected from a woman in her twenties or thirties who had recovered from COVID-19. CDR3s include the opening cysteine and the closing phenylalanine or tryptophan. A D gene is named only where the DNA matches it firmly. Clone size is not always given. Where it is, it says once, few, many or a class for expanded clones.

>-|TRBJ2-7|TRBD1|TRBV11-1
TGTGCCAGCAGCTCCGGGACAGATTCCTACGAGCAGTACTTC
CASSSGTDSYEQYF
>-|TRBJ2-3|-|TRBV7-9
TGTGCCAGCAGCCCGTGGGGGACTCCAGGAGATACGCAGTATTTT
CASSPWGTPGDTQYF
>-|TRBJ1-1|-|TRBV7-9
TGTGCCAGCAGCTTAGAGGAAGGGACAGAAGCTTTCTTT
CASSLEEGTEAFF
>-|TRBJ2-5|TRBD1|TRBV15
TGTGCCACCTACCAACAGGGGGCGGTTGGGACCCAGTACTTC
CATYQQGAVGTQYF
>-|TRBJ1-6|-|TRBV5-1
TGCGCCAGCAGCTTGCGGGCCGGGAGGAGAGATTCACCCCTCCACTTT
CASSLRAGRRDSPLHF
>-|TRBJ1-1|-|TRBV28
TGTGCCAGCAGTTTAACGTTAGGACAGTTGGAGGCTGAAGCTTTCTTT
CASSLTLGQLEAEAFF
>-|TRBJ1-4|-|TRBV30
TGTGCCTACACTGACTGGACTAATGAAAAACTGTTTTTT
CAYTDWTNEKLFF
>-|TRBJ1-5|-|TRBV24-1
TGTGCCACCAGTGATGTCGGGGAGAACAATCAGCCCCAGCATTTT
CATSDVGENNQPQHF
>-|TRBJ2-7|-|TRBV27
TGTGCCAGCAGCTCTTTCTTCGGGGGACGGGGCTACGAGCAGTACTTC
CASSSFFGGRGYEQYF
>-|TRBJ1-1|-|TRBV7-8
TGTGCCAGCAGCTCGTTCGGACAGAAGAACACTGAAGCTTTCTTT
CASSSFGQKNTEAFF
>-|TRBJ1-6|-|TRBV9
TGTGCCAGCAGCGCCGGGAATTCACCCCTCCACTTT
CASSAGNSPLHF
>-|TRBJ2-6|TRBD1|TRBV18
TGTGCCAGCTCACTCGGGACAGAAAGCTACTCTGGGGCCAACGTCCTGACTTTC
CASSLGTESYSGANVLTF
>few|TRBJ2-2|TRBD1|TRBV6-5
TGTGCCAGCAGGCCCTCATGGGACAGGGGGGGAAAGCTGTTTTTT
CASRPSWDRGGKLFF
>-|TRBJ1-5|-|TRBV7-6
TGTGCCAGCAGCCAGGACAGTTATAGCAATCAGCCCCAGCATTTT
CASSQDSYSNQPQHF
>-|TRBJ1-5|-|TRBV12-5
TGTGCTAGTGGTTTGGGAGACAGCCCTTATCAGCCCCAGCATTTT
CASGLGDSPYQPQHF
>-|TRBJ1-2|TRBD1|TRBV27
TGTGCCAGCAGGTCCTTGACAGGGTTGGTGTATGGCTACACCTTC
CASRSLTGLVYGYTF
>once|TRBJ1-1|-|TRBV21-1
TGTGCCAGCAGTCCAGGGGAAGGGAACACTGAAGCTTTCTTT
CASSPGEGNTEAFF
>-|TRBJ1-2|-|TRBV30
TGTGCCTGGAGTCTCGAGGAGGGTTATGGCTATGGCTACACCTTC
CAWSLEEGYGYGYTF
>-|TRBJ1-6|-|TRBV6-5
TGTGCCAGCAGGACGGAGAGCTCCTATAATTCACCCCTCCACTTT
CASRTESSYNSPLHF
>-|TRBJ1-5|TRBD1|TRBV19
TGTGCCAGTACCCGGACAGGGGACAATCAGCCCCAGCATTTT
CASTRTGDNQPQHF
>-|TRBJ1-6|TRBD1|TRBV5-1
TGCGCCAGCAGCTTCCGGGACAGGGGTAATTCACCCCTCCACTTT
CASSFRDRGNSPLHF
>-|TRBJ1-5|-|TRBV6-6
TGTGCCAGCAGTTACGTCGCGGAGGGCAATCAGCCCCAGCATTTT
CASSYVAEGNQPQHF
>-|TRBJ1-2|TRBD1|TRBV7-9
TGTGCCAGCAGCTTACGGCAGGGGATACAGGGGGGCTACACCTTC
CASSLRQGIQGGYTF
>-|TRBJ2-6|-|TRBV19
TGTGCCAGTAGTATACGCGGCATCATGGACTCTGGGGCCAACGTCCTGACTTTC
CASSIRGIMDSGANVLTF
>-|TRBJ1-4|TRBD1|TRBV5-1
TGCGCCAGCAGCTTAACGACAGGGAACAATGAAAAACTGTTTTTT
CASSLTTGNNEKLFF
>-|TRBJ1-1|-|TRBV5-3
TGTGCCAGAAGATCGACTCTACGGAACACTGAAGCTTTCTTT
CARRSTLRNTEAFF
>-|TRBJ2-1|-|TRBV6-5
TGTGCCAGCAGTTACTCGGACAAGCAGTTCTTC
CASSYSDKQFF
>-|TRBJ1-3|-|TRBV6-5
TGTGCCGGAATGACAGGCTCTGGAAACACCATATATTTT
CAGMTGSGNTIYF
>few|TRBJ2-2|-|TRBV6-2/TRBV6-3
TGTGCCAGCAGTTCAGGGAGGTCGCCCGGGGAGCTGTTTTTT
CASSSGRSPGELFF
>-|TRBJ2-1|TRBD2|TRBV5-1
TGCGCCAGCAACAATGGGGCGGGGGTCTACAATGAGCAGTTCTTC
CASNNGAGVYNEQFF
>few|TRBJ2-7|-|TRBV5-4
TGTGCCAGCAGCTTGTTTGGGCCGCCGGAAGAGCAGTACTTC
CASSLFGPPEEQYF
>-|TRBJ1-2|-|TRBV6-5
TGTGCCAGCAGTAAACAGGCCAACTATGGCTACACCTTC
CASSKQANYGYTF
>few|TRBJ1-6|-|TRBV2
TGTGCCAGCAGTGAGCGGTATAATTCACCCCTCCACTTT
CASSERYNSPLHF
>-|TRBJ2-7|TRBD2|TRBV5-6
TGTGCCAGCAGCTTAAGACTAGCGGGCGCCACCTACGAGCAGTACTTC
CASSLRLAGATYEQYF
>-|TRBJ1-5|-|TRBV2
TGTGCCAGCAGTGGTTCTAATCAGCCCCAGCATTTT
CASSGSNQPQHF
>-|TRBJ2-7|TRBD2|TRBV19
TGTGCCAGTAGTTCACCCGTTAGCGGGGACTCCTACGAGCAGTACTTC
CASSSPVSGDSYEQYF
>-|TRBJ1-2|TRBD1|TRBV4-1
TGCGCCAGCAGCCGCGAAGGGACAGGGGTGGGCGGTAGCTATGGCTACACCTTC
CASSREGTGVGGSYGYTF
>-|TRBJ1-2|TRBD1|TRBV27
TGTGCCACCAAAACAGGGGGCGCGGGTAACTATGGCTACACCTTC
CATKTGGAGNYGYTF
>-|TRBJ1-2|-|TRBV27
TGTGCCAGCAGCAACCCCCCGGGACATTTATATGGCTACACCTTC
CASSNPPGHLYGYTF
>-|TRBJ2-5|-|TRBV18
TGTGCCAGCTCATTGACCGCTGCAGGGGTGGCAGAGACCCAGTACTTC
CASSLTAAGVAETQYF
>many|TRBJ1-2|TRBD1|TRBV19
TGTGCCAGTCGCAGGGGGTATAACTATGGCTACACCTTC
CASRRGYNYGYTF
>many|TRBJ2-1|TRBD2|TRBV2
TGTGCCAGCAGTGAGGTCGGTACGGGGGGGCCGGTGAATGAGCAGTTCTTC
CASSEVGTGGPVNEQFF
>many|TRBJ2-1|-|TRBV11-2
TGTGCCAGCAGCTTAGCCAGCTCCTACAATGAGCAGTTCTTC
CASSLASSYNEQFF
>-|TRBJ1-4|TRBD1|TRBV4-1
TGCGCCAGCAGCTTATCCGGGACAGGCAATGAAAAACTGTTTTTT
CASSLSGTGNEKLFF
>-|TRBJ1-1|TRBD1|TRBV6-6
TGTGCCAGCAGATGGGACAGGGCTATGAACACTGAAGCTTTCTTT
CASRWDRAMNTEAFF
>-|TRBJ2-5|-|TRBV2
TGTGCCAGCAGTGATCAGGGAGGTCAAGAGACCCAGTACTTC
CASSDQGGQETQYF
>-|TRBJ1-6|TRBD1|TRBV15
TGTGCCACCAGCAGCCTACCTCGACAGGGGCAAGATAATTCACCCCTCCACTTT
CATSSLPRQGQDNSPLHF
>-|TRBJ1-1|TRBD1|TRBV19
TGTGCCAGTAGTACGAGACAGGGGCTGAACACTGAAGCTTTCTTT
CASSTRQGLNTEAFF
>few|TRBJ1-1|-|TRBV5-4
TGTGCCAGCAGCTTGGATTACAGCTCCTCTGAAGCTTTCTTT
CASSLDYSSSEAFF
>-|TRBJ1-2|-|TRBV6-5
TGTGCCAGCAGTTATGGGGGGGACTATGGCTACACCTTC
CASSYGGDYGYTF